The TCR beta chain described here comes from a study of shared clonotypes between healthy human individuals. Sorted-subset replicate PCRs used about 0.2 ug DNA, roughly 28,000 T cell genomes. The assay was immunoSEQ multiplex PCR, and TCRdb's table has in-frame clones only and misses some. This table holds 2.3 million or so clones, more than 80% found once. As concerns this clone: No antigen is known for it.

This CDR3 contains 11 residues. V was clipped by 3 bases and J by 4 bases, with 6 bases between them. Germline V gene lookup returns CDR1 SQVTM and CDR2 ANQGSEA. The study's findings and limits: Memory subsets generally showed lower estimated richness than naive subsets.

The receptor was derived from a man aged 18-30 years in good health. Some clones in this sample may be carry-over from other donors' samples. The chain is built from TRBV29-1 and TRBJ1-2, with D unresolved. Sequenced sample: naive CD4+ T cells from PBMCs. Regarding subset: CD45RA+ positively selected. In DNA, the CDR3 is TGCAGCGTTGAGGGGTTCTATGGCTACACCTTC. Protein sequence: CSVEGFYGYTF.